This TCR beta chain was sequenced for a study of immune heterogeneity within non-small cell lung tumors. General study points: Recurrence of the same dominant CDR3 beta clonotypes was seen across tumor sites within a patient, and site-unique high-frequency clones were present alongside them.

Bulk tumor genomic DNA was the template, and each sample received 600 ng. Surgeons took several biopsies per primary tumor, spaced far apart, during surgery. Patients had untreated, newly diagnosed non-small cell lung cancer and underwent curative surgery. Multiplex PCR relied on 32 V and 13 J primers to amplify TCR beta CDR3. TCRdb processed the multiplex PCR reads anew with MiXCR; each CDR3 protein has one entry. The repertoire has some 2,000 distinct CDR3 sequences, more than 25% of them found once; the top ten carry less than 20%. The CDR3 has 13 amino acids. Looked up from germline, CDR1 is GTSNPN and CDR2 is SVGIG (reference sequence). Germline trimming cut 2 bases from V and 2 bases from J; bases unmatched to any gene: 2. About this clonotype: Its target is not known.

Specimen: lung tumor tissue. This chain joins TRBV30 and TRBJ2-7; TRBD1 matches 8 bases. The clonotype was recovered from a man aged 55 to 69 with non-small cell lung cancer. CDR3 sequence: CAWSRDRPYEQYF. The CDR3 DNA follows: TGTGCCTGGAGTAGGGACAGGCCCTACGAGCAGTACTTC.